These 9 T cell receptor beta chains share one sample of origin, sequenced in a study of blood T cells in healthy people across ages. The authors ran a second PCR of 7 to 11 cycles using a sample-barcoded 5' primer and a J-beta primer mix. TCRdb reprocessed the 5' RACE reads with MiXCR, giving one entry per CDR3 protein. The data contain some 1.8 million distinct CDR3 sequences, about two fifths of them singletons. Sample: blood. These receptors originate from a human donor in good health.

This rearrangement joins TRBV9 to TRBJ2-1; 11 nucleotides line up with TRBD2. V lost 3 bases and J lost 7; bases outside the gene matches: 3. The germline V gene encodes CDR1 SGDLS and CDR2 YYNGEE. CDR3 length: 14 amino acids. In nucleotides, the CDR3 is TGTGCCAGCAGCGGTAGGACTAGCGGGAATGAGCAGTTCTTC. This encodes CASSGRTSGNEQFF.

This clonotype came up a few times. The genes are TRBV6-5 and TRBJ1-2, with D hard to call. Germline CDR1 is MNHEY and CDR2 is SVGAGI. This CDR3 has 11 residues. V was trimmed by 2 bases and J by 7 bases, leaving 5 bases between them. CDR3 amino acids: CASSYGFGYTF. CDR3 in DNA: TGTGCCAGCAGTTACGGTTTTGGCTACACCTTC.

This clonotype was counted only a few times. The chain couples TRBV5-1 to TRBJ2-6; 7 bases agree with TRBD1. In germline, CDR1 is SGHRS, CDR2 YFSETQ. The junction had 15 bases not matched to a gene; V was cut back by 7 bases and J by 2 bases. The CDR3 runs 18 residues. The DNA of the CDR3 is TGCGCCAGCGGGTCCGGGACAGCATTGACCCCTGGGGCCAACGTCCTGACTTTC. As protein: CASGSGTALTPGANVLTF.

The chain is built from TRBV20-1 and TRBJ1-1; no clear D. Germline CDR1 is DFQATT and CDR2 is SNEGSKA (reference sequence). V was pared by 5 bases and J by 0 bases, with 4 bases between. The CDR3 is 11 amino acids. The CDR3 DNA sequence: TGCAGTGCTTGGGTGAACACTGAAGCTTTCTTT. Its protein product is CSAWVNTEAFF.

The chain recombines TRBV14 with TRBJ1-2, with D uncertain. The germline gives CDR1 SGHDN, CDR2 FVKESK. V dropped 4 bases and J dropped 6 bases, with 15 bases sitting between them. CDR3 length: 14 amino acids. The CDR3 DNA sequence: TGTGCCAGCAGCCCCTATAGGAGGGTGAATGGCTACACCTTC. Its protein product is CASSPYRRVNGYTF.

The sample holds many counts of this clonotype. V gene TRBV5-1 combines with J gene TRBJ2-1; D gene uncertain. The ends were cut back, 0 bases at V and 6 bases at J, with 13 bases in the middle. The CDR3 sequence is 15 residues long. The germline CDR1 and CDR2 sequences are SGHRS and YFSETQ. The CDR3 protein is CASSLAGWVSNEQFF. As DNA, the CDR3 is TGCGCCAGCAGCTTGGCCGGTTGGGTTAGCAATGAGCAGTTCTTC.

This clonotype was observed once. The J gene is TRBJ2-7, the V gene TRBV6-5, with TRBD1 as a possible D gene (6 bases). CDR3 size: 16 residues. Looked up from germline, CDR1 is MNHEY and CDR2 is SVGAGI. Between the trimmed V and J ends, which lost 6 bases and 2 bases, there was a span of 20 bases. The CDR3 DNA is TGTGCCAGCAGCCTCGACCCCGGGACACCACCCTACGAGCAGTACTTC. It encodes CASSLDPGTPPYEQYF.

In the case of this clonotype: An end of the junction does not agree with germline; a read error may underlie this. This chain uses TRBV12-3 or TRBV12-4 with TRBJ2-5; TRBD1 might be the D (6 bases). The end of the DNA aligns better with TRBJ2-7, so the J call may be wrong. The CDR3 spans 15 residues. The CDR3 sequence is CTSSFRRGVSYEQYF. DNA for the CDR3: TGTACCAGCAGCTTTCGCAGGGGAGTAAGTTACGAGCAGTACTTC.

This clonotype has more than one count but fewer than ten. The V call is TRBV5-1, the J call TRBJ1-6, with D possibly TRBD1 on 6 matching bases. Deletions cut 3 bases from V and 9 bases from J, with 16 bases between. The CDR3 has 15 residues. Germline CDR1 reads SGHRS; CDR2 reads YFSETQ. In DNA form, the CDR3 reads TGCGCCAGCAGCTCCGGGACATTCGGGCTTTCACCCCTCCACTTT. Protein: CASSSGTFGLSPLHF.